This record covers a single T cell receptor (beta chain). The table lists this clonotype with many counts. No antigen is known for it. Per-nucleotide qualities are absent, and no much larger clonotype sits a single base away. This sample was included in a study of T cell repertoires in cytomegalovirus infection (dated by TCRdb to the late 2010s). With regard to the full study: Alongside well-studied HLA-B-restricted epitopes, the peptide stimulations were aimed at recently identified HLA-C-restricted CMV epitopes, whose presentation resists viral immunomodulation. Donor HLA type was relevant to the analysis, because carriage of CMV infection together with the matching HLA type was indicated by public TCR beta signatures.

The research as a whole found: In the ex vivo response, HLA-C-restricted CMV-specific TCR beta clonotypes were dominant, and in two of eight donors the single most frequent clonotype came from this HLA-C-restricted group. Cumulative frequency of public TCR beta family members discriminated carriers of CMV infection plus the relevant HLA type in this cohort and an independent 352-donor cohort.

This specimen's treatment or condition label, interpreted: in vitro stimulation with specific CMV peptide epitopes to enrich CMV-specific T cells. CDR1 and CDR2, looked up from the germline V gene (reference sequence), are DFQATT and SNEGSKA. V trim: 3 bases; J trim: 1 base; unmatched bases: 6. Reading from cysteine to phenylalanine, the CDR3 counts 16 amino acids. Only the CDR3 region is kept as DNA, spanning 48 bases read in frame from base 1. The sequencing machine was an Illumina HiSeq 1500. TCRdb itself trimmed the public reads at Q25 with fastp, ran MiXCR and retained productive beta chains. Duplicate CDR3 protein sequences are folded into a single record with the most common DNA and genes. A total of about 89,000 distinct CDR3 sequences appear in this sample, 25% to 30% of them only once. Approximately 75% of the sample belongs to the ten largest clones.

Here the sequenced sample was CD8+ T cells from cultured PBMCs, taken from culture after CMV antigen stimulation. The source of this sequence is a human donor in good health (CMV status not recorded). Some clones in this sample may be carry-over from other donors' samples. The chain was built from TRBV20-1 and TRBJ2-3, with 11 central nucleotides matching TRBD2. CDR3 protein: CSASRASGGRTDTQYF. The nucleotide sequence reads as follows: TGCAGTGCTAGTCGGGCTAGCGGGGGGCGCACAGATACGCAGTATTTT.